The present T cell receptor beta chain was sequenced within a study of blood T cell repertoires in COVID-19. Background on the study: In each case, the material was cDNA or gDNA derived from T cells, B-cell-depleted T cells, or PBMCs.

CDR1 is SGHKS and CDR2 is YYEKEE in the germline V gene (reference sequence). V dropped 4 bases and J dropped 3; count of bases not matched to a gene: 9. The CDR3 is made up of 16 amino acids. Measured with immunoSEQ multiplex PCR; TCRdb has only the in-frame clones, and not every one. The sample consists of around 700,000 clones, 85% to 90% of them appearing once. Specimen: peripheral blood. The origin of this receptor is a woman aged 18-30 years with acute or convalescent COVID-19. The gene calls are TRBV5-5 and TRBJ1-2; TRBD1 aligns across 10 bases. In DNA, the CDR3 is TGTGCCAGCAGCATGATGACAGGGGGCGCGGACTATGGCTACACCTTC. Encoded protein: CASSMMTGGADYGYTF.